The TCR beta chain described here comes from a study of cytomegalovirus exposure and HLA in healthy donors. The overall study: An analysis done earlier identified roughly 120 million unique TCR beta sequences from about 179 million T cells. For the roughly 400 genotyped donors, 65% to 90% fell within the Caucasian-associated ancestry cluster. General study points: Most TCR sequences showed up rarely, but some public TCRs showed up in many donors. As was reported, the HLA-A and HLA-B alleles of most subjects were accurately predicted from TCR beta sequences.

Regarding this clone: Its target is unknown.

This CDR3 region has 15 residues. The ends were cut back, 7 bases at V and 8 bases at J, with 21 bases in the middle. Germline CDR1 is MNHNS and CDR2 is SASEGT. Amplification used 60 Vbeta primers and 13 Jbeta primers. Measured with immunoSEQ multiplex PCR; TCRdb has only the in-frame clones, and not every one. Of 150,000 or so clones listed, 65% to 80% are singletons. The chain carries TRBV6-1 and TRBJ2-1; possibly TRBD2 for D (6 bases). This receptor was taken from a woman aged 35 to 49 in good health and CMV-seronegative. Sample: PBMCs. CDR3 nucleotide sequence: TGTGCCAGCACCGAAGGGGCGGGAAGGAGATATGAGCAGTTCTTC. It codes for CASTEGAGRRYEQFF.